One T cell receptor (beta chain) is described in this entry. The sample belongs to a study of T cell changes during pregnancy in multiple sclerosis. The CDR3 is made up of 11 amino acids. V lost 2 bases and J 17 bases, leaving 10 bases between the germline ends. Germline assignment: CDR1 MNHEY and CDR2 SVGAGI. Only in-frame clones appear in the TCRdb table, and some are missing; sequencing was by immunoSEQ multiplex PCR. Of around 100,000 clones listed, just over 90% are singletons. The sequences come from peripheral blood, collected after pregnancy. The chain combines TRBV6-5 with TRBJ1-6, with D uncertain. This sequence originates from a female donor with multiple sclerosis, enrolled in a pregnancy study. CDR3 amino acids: CASSYNGEFHF. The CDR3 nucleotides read TGTGCCAGCAGTTACAATGGGGAGTTCCACTTT.